The 14 T cell receptor beta chains below all came from one sample that was sequenced in a study of blood T cell repertoires in COVID-19. Libraries were prepared by immunoSEQ multiplex PCR; TCRdb keeps only in-frame clonotypes and omits some of them. The sample contains 89,000 or so clones, roughly 95% of which appear only once. Sequenced input: peripheral blood. These receptors were collected from a human donor with active COVID-19. The donor label of this sample is uncertain.

The V and J genes are TRBV7-2 and TRBJ2-5; D gene unclear. V lost 4 bases, J lost 5 bases, and 11 bases lay in between. Germline V gene lookup returns CDR1 SGHTA and CDR2 FQGNSA. CDR3 length: 13 residues. This chain's CDR3 is CASSSLRRETQYF. As DNA, the CDR3 is TGTGCCAGCAGCTCGCTGAGGCGGGAGACCCAGTACTTC.

The chain links TRBV5-1 to TRBJ2-7; weak D call: TRBD1 (5 bases). This CDR3 is 13 amino acids long. Deletions cut 5 bases from V and 5 bases from J, with 14 bases between. The germline V gene encodes CDR1 SGHRS and CDR2 YFSETQ. Here the CDR3 reads CASSIWGINEQYF. The CDR3 coding sequence is TGCGCCAGCAGTATATGGGGCATCAACGAGCAGTACTTC.

The chain combines TRBV9 with TRBJ2-2, with a weak D call TRBD2 (6 bases). The CDR3 consists of 15 residues. The V gene lost 0 bases and the J gene lost 6 bases, with 12 bases spanning the gap. Looked up from germline, CDR1 is SGDLS and CDR2 is YYNGEE. CDR3 amino acids: CASSVVGSTAGELFF. CDR3 nucleotides: TGTGCCAGCAGCGTAGTCGGGAGTACCGCCGGGGAGCTGTTTTTT. The complete variable domain, with remaining parts taken from reference TRBV9 and TRBJ2-2, reads DSGVTQTPKHLITATGQRVTLRCSPRSGDLSVYWYQQSLDQGLQFLIQYYNGEERAKGNILERFSAQQFPDLHSELNLSSLELGDSALYFCASSVVGSTAGELFFGEGSRLTVL.

This chain joins TRBV4-1 and TRBJ1-4, with 8 bases fitting TRBD1. Germline CDR1 MGHRA, CDR2 YSYEKL. V was pared by 1 base and J by 8 bases, with 18 bases of the junction left unmatched. This CDR3 contains 19 residues. CDR3 bases: TGCGCCAGCAGCCAAGGTCCCGGGCGACAGGGGACCGGGGGGGAAAAACTGTTTTTT. It is translated as CASSQGPGRQGTGGEKLFF.

The chain links TRBV27 to TRBJ2-3; TRBD2 is a possible D gene (5 bases). The germline V gene encodes CDR1 MNHEY and CDR2 SMNVEV (reference sequence). Trimming removed 0 bases at V and 8 bases at J, with 9 bases between. This CDR3 comprises 13 residues. The CDR3 DNA reads as TGTGCCAGCAGTTTATCTGTCGGGGTTACGCAGTATTTT. Its translation is CASSLSVGVTQYF.

J is TRBJ1-4 and V is TRBV4-3; tentative D call: TRBD1 (6 bases). Germline V gene data show CDR1 as LGHNA and CDR2 as YSLEER. This CDR3 contains 17 residues. Trimming took 3 bases from V and 5 from J, leaving 19 bases between them. CDR3: CASSQGPQGTQNEKLFF. Here the CDR3 DNA reads TGCGCCAGCAGCCAGGGACCCCAGGGGACACAGAATGAAAAACTGTTTTTT.

The J gene is TRBJ2-7, the V gene TRBV5-5; weak D call: TRBD1 (5 bases). Per the germline V gene, CDR1 is SGHKS and CDR2 is YYEKEE (reference sequence). V lost 0 bases and J lost 2, with 18 bases in between. There are 17 residues in the CDR3. CDR3: CASSLEPPRQRAYEQYF. In nucleotides, the CDR3 is TGTGCCAGCAGCTTGGAACCCCCGAGACAGCGAGCCTACGAGCAGTACTTC.

The rearrangement links TRBV3-1 (or the pseudogene TRBV3-2) to TRBJ2-2, with D unresolved. The CDR3 has 14 residues. Trimming pared 6 bases from V and 4 bases from J, leaving 12 bases between. Per the germline V gene, CDR1 is LGHDT and CDR2 is YNNKEL (reference sequence). CDR3 region: CASRLITGTGELFF. The DNA of the CDR3 is TGTGCCAGCAGGCTAATTACGGGCACCGGGGAGCTGTTTTTT.

The chain recombines TRBV28 with TRBJ1-5; D is perhaps TRBD1 (5 bases). Trimming stripped 3 bases from V and 2 bases from J, with 8 bases between. The CDR3 runs to 14 residues. Germline V gene sequence: CDR1 MDHEN, CDR2 SYDVKM. CDR3 protein: CASSFAGGNQPQHF. The DNA for the CDR3 is TGTGCCAGCAGTTTTGCGGGGGGCAATCAGCCCCAGCATTTT.

This sequence joins TRBV5-1 and TRBJ2-7; D might be TRBD1 (5 bases). Trimming shortened V by 1 base and J by 5 bases, and 10 bases separated the two germline ends. The CDR3 covers 13 residues. Germline assignment: CDR1 SGHRS and CDR2 YFSETQ. CDR3 nucleotide sequence: TGCGCCAGCAGCTTGTACAGGTCGAACGAGCAGTACTTC. The encoded protein is CASSLYRSNEQYF.

This chain joins TRBV7-2 and TRBJ2-5, with TRBD1 as a possible D gene (6 bases). Germline V gene lookup returns CDR1 SGHTA and CDR2 FQGNSA. V lost 7 bases and J lost 3, with 21 bases in between. The CDR3 consists of 16 residues. CDR3 in amino acids: CASNFTQDRNEETQYF. Written as DNA, the CDR3 is TGTGCCAGCAACTTCACCCAGGACAGAAATGAAGAGACCCAGTACTTC. Variable domain in full (rest from reference TRBV7-2 and TRBJ2-5): GAGVSQSPSNKVTEKGKDVELRCDPISGHTALYWYRQSLGQGLEFLIYFQGNSAPDKSGLPSDRFSAERTGGSVSTLTIQRTQQEDSAVYLCASNFTQDRNEETQYFGPGTRLLVL.

The V call is TRBV7-2, the J call TRBJ2-7; possible D gene TRBD2, 7 bases. The CDR3 has 14 residues. Deletions cut 1 base from V and 7 bases from J, with 14 bases between. Germline-derived CDR1 and CDR2 are SGHTA and FQGNSA. In nucleotides, the CDR3 is TGTGCCAGCAGCTTAGTAGTGGGGAGGGGGGAGCAGTACTTC. Its translation: CASSLVVGRGEQYF.

The genes are TRBV18 and TRBJ2-7, with 10 positions matching TRBD2. V was clipped by 3 bases and J by 2 bases; unmatched bases: 7. Looked up from germline, CDR1 is KGHSH and CDR2 is LQKENI. The CDR3 loop spans 16 amino acids. CDR3 bases: TGTGCCAGCTCACCTCGGGAAGCGGGAGGGACCTACGAGCAGTACTTC. Protein sequence: CASSPREAGGTYEQYF.

This chain joins TRBV28 and TRBJ1-4; D uncertain. CDR3 length: 14 amino acids. Between the trimmed V and J ends, which lost 2 bases and 6 bases, there was a span of 10 bases. CDR1 and CDR2 (germline): MDHEN, SYDVKM. The CDR3, as DNA: TGTGCCAGCAGTTTAGGAGGACCTCATGAAAAACTGTTTTTT. Amino acids: CASSLGGPHEKLFF.